The 28 T cell receptor beta chains below come from one sample, sequenced in a study of CD8 T cells in Susac syndrome. Reverse transcription of about 0.45 to 1 ug RNA was performed with random hexamers. Using its own MiXCR run on the immunoSEQ multiplex PCR reads, TCRdb lists one record per CDR3 protein. The data contain some 200,000 distinct CDR3 sequences, 95% of them singletons. The sequenced sample consisted of CD8+ T cells from PBMCs. All receptors come from a human donor with Susac syndrome.

This chain links TRBV7-9 with TRBJ2-1; D is ambiguous. Germline V lookup: CDR1 SEHNR, CDR2 FQNEAQ (reference sequence). Trimming pared 3 bases from V and 0 bases from J, leaving 6 bases between. This CDR3 comprises 14 residues. CDR3 loop: CASSLKDSYNEQFF. The DNA of the CDR3 is TGTGCCAGCAGCTTGAAGGACTCCTACAATGAGCAGTTCTTC.

The chain employs TRBV2 and TRBJ2-6; D not resolved. The V and J ends lost 5 bases and 0 bases respectively, with 14 bases between them. The CDR3 has 17 amino acids. The germline gives CDR1 SNHLY, CDR2 FYNNEI. The CDR3 DNA reads as TGTGCCAGCAGTAACTTAGGACGGACCTCTGGGGCCAACGTCCTGACTTTC. It yields the protein CASSNLGRTSGANVLTF.

The gene calls are TRBV27 and TRBJ2-3, with a possible D match to TRBD1 (6 bases). The CDR3 runs to 17 residues. Germline V CDR1 and CDR2: MNHEY, SMNVEV (reference sequence). V gave up 5 bases and J gave up 0 bases, with 18 bases separating them. CDR3 DNA sequence: TGTGCCAGCAGTGCCCTCTACAGGGACCTAAGCACAGATACGCAGTATTTT. It yields the protein CASSALYRDLSTDTQYF.

The V and J genes are TRBV11-2 and TRBJ2-2, with 7 bases identical to TRBD1. After removal of 5 bases from V and 4 bases from J, the junction contained 7 bases not matched to a gene. Germline-derived CDR1 and CDR2 are SGHAT and FQNNGV. The CDR3 covers 15 residues. The CDR3 sequence: CASSPQGSFTGELFF. Here the CDR3 DNA reads TGTGCCAGCAGCCCACAGGGGAGTTTCACCGGGGAGCTGTTTTTT. The full variable domain, completed using reference TRBV11-2 and TRBJ2-2, is EAGVAQSPRYKIIEKRQSVAFWCNPISGHATLYWYQQILGQGPKLLIQFQNNGVVDDSQLPKDRFSAERLKGVDSTLKIQPAKLEDSAVYLCASSPQGSFTGELFFGEGSRLTVL.

The V gene is TRBV30, the J gene TRBJ2-7; D gene unclear. CDR3 size: 12 residues. The ends were cut back, 2 bases at V and 5 bases at J, with 10 bases in the middle. Looked up from germline, CDR1 is GTSNPN and CDR2 is SVGIG (reference sequence). This CDR3 is CAWSSDLDEQYF. The CDR3 DNA is TGTGCCTGGAGTTCGGACCTCGACGAGCAGTACTTC.

J is TRBJ2-1 and V is TRBV11-2, with D hard to call. The germline V gene encodes CDR1 SGHAT and CDR2 FQNNGV. This CDR3 is 11 amino acids long. The germline V and J ends were trimmed by 0 bases and 13 bases, with 7 bases remaining between them. The CDR3 nucleotides read TGTGCCAGCAGCTTAGAAGCTAAACAGTTCTTC. Residues: CASSLEAKQFF. Filled out from reference TRBV11-2 and TRBJ2-1, the complete variable domain reads EAGVAQSPRYKIIEKRQSVAFWCNPISGHATLYWYQQILGQGPKLLIQFQNNGVVDDSQLPKDRFSAERLKGVDSTLKIQPAKLEDSAVYLCASSLEAKQFFGPGTRLTVL.

V is TRBV11-1 and J is TRBJ1-5; D is unresolved. Trimming removed 2 bases from V and 2 bases from J, with 7 bases in between. CDR1 and CDR2 (germline): SGHAT, FQDESV (reference sequence). CDR3 length: 14 amino acids. The CDR3 DNA follows: TGTGCCAGCAGCTTAATGATGGGCAATCAGCCCCAGCATTTT. Translating it yields CASSLMMGNQPQHF.

The chain recombines TRBV29-1 with TRBJ1-1, with a tentative D call TRBD1 (6 bases). Germline CDR1 SQVTM, CDR2 ANQGSEA. CDR3 length: 16 residues. V dropped 7 bases and J dropped 6 bases, with 27 bases sitting between them. The CDR3 spells CSGEGIRDTDRAEAFF. The CDR3 bases are TGCAGCGGAGAAGGGATCCGGGACACCGATCGGGCTGAAGCTTTCTTT.

CDR3 region: CASSLVPSGGNSHQETQYF. In DNA, the CDR3 is TGCGCCAGCAGCTTGGTTCCCAGCGGGGGCAATTCCCACCAAGAGACCCAGTACTTC. The V gene is TRBV5-1, the J gene TRBJ2-5, with TRBD2 identical over 8 bases. Germline CDR1 SGHRS, CDR2 YFSETQ. The ends lost 0 bases at V and 0 bases at J; junction bases unmatched: 13. CDR3 length: 19 residues.

J is TRBJ2-5 and V is TRBV7-3, with TRBD2 matching 8 bases. The germline V gene has CDR1 SGHTA and CDR2 FQGTGA. The CDR3 is 15 residues long. J lost 1 base, V lost 5 bases, and 6 bases had no gene match. The CDR3 here is CASSAAGGSQETQYF. In DNA, the CDR3 is TGTGCCAGCAGCGCGGCGGGGGGAAGCCAAGAGACCCAGTACTTC.

V gene TRBV12-3 or TRBV12-4 combines with J gene TRBJ2-6, with TRBD2 matching 13 bases. This CDR3 comprises 21 residues. J gave up 2 bases and V 7 bases, and 17 bases lay outside the gene matches. The CDR3 spells CASTLFSRGLAGTAGANVLTF. CDR3 DNA: TGTGCCAGCACCTTATTTTCCCGGGGACTAGCGGGAACGGCTGGGGCCAACGTCCTGACTTTC.

The chain carries TRBV7-8 and TRBJ2-5, with D unclear. Trimming pared 4 bases from V and 3 bases from J, leaving 9 bases between. The CDR3 contains 13 residues. The germline CDR1 and CDR2 sequences are SGHVS and FQNEAQ. CDR3 sequence: CASSSTGEETQYF. The CDR3 DNA reads TGTGCCAGCAGCTCGACTGGAGAAGAGACCCAGTACTTC.

This chain joins TRBV5-6 and TRBJ2-3; D call uncertain. CDR1 and CDR2 (germline): SGHDT, YYEEEE. The CDR3 runs to 12 residues. V lost 4 bases and J 7 bases, leaving 10 bases between the germline ends. CDR3 amino acids: CASSPAGYTQYF. CDR3 bases: TGTGCCAGCAGCCCGGCCGGGTATACGCAGTATTTT.

The gene calls are TRBV27 and TRBJ2-7; possibly TRBD1 for D (5 bases). V lost 5 bases to trimming and J lost 2 bases, with 13 bases between them. The CDR3 spans 14 residues. Per germline, CDR1 MNHEY and CDR2 SMNVEV (reference sequence). The CDR3 sequence is CASSLNRRPYEQYF. The CDR3 nucleotides are TGTGCCAGCAGTCTGAACAGGCGACCCTACGAGCAGTACTTC.

The rearrangement uses TRBV20-1 and TRBJ1-5, with a weak D call TRBD1 (5 bases). Trimming shortened V by 7 bases and J by 8 bases, and 15 bases separated the two germline ends. The CDR3 runs to 12 residues. CDR1 is DFQATT and CDR2 is SNEGSKA in the germline V gene (reference sequence). The CDR3, as DNA: TGCAGTGTTTCAAGTTTGGGGGAGCCCCAGCATTTT. Translated: CSVSSLGEPQHF.

The V call is TRBV6-1, the J call TRBJ1-6; 7 bases match TRBD1. The CDR3 spans 16 residues. V dropped 6 bases and J dropped 4; count of bases not matched to a gene: 9. Germline CDR1 reads MNHNS; CDR2 reads SASEGT. Written as DNA, the CDR3 is TGTGCCAGCAGGAATGACAGGGAGGCTTATAATTCACCCCTCCACTTT. The encoded protein is CASRNDREAYNSPLHF.

This clonotype was seen just once. This chain links TRBV6-1 with TRBJ2-7, with D possibly being TRBD1 (5 bases). CDR3 length: 16 residues. CDR1 and CDR2 (germline): MNHNS, SASEGT. V was cut by 6 bases and J by 4 bases, with 22 bases left in between. Written as DNA, the CDR3 is TGTGCCAGCAGCGAATCTTACACTTCCCAGGGTTACGAGCAGTACTTC. This translates into CASSESYTSQGYEQYF.

The CDR3 bases are TGTGCCAGCAGCTTGGGACTTAGGGGGGAGCAGTACTTC. Translation gives CASSLGLRGEQYF. This sequence joins TRBV5-4 and TRBJ2-7, with a tentative D call TRBD1 (6 bases). V dropped 0 bases and J dropped 7 bases, with 11 bases sitting between them. The germline V gene has CDR1 SGHNT and CDR2 YYREEE (reference sequence). The CDR3 is made up of 13 amino acids.

This clonotype was found once. The gene calls are TRBV7-8 and TRBJ2-5; no firm D call. This CDR3 is 18 amino acids long. CDR1 is SGHVS and CDR2 is FQNEAQ in the germline V gene. The germline V and J ends were trimmed by 2 bases and 0 bases, with 19 bases remaining between them. CDR3 DNA: TGTGCCAGCAGCTTAAGGGCCCTCGGTCCCAAAAACCAAGAGACCCAGTACTTC. Encoded protein: CASSLRALGPKNQETQYF.

The V call is TRBV4-1, the J call TRBJ2-5; maybe TRBD2 (6 bases). CDR3 length: 16 amino acids. Germline CDR1 is MGHRA and CDR2 is YSYEKL. V lost 1 base and J lost 0, with 12 bases in between. The CDR3 sequence is CASSQGVRDYQETQYF. In DNA form, the CDR3 reads TGCGCCAGCAGCCAAGGGGTCCGGGACTACCAAGAGACCCAGTACTTC.

The V and J genes are TRBV29-1 and TRBJ1-1; D perhaps matches TRBD1 (5 bases). This CDR3 has 14 amino acids. CDR1 is SQVTM, CDR2 ANQGSEA, per germline. The V end lost 3 bases, the J end lost 5 bases, and 16 bases lay between the germline ends. The DNA for the CDR3 is TGCAGCGTTGATGTTGGGGGTCCAGGGACTGAAGCTTTCTTT. As protein: CSVDVGGPGTEAFF. Looking up the rest from reference TRBV29-1 and TRBJ1-1 gives the full variable domain: SAVISQKPSRDICQRGTSLTIQCQVDSQVTMMFWYRQQPGQSLTLIATANQGSEATYESGFVIDKFPISRPNLTFSTLTVSNMSPEDSSIYLCSVDVGGPGTEAFFGQGTRLTVV.

V and J are TRBV27 and TRBJ1-5; D remains unclear. Trimming left V 6 bases short and J 4 bases short, with 7 bases between. The CDR3 loop spans 12 amino acids. The germline gives CDR1 MNHEY, CDR2 SMNVEV (reference sequence). This CDR3 is CASSTRNQPQHF. CDR3 coding DNA: TGTGCCAGCAGCACCAGAAATCAGCCCCAGCATTTT.

In DNA form, the CDR3 reads TGTGCCAGCAGTTTGACGGCAAGCGGGAGCTACGAGCAGTACTTC. This codes for CASSLTASGSYEQYF. The chain employs TRBV27 and TRBJ2-7; 8 nucleotides match TRBD2. V shed 3 bases and J 3 bases; nucleotides not matched to a gene: 7. The CDR3 loop spans 15 amino acids. From germline, CDR1 is MNHEY and CDR2 SMNVEV (reference sequence).

The genes are TRBV28 and TRBJ2-7, with 7 bases aligning to TRBD1. V gave up 5 bases and J gave up 5 bases; unmatched junction bases: 6. CDR1 and CDR2 from the germline V gene are MDHEN and SYDVKM. This CDR3 is 13 amino acids long. CDR3 protein: CASSPGQLNEQYF. The CDR3 DNA reads TGTGCCAGCAGTCCGGGACAGCTCAACGAGCAGTACTTC. Drawing the rest from reference TRBV28 and TRBJ2-7, the complete variable domain is DVKVTQSSRYLVKRTGEKVFLECVQDMDHENMFWYRQDPGLGLRLIYFSYDVKMKEKGDIPEGYSVSREKKERFSLILESASTNQTSMYLCASSPGQLNEQYFGPGTRLTVT.

This rearrangement joins TRBV5-1 to TRBJ2-1, with 7 bases that match TRBD1. V lost 2 bases, J lost 6 bases, and 5 bases stayed unmatched. From germline, CDR1 is SGHRS and CDR2 YFSETQ. This CDR3 has 14 amino acids. The CDR3 DNA sequence: TGCGCCAGCAGCTTACGGACAGGTCCCAATGAGCAGTTCTTC. It specifies CASSLRTGPNEQFF.

The chain links TRBV4-1 to TRBJ1-6; 8 bases match TRBD1. The length of the CDR3 is 15 residues. Germline CDR1 is MGHRA and CDR2 is YSYEKL. The V gene end was trimmed by 3 bases and the J gene end by 8 bases; junction bases not matched to a gene: 6. This CDR3 reads CASSHLTGADSPLHF. CDR3 bases: TGCGCCAGCAGCCACCTGACAGGGGCGGATTCACCCCTCCACTTT.

The chain couples TRBV30 to TRBJ1-2, with a weak D call TRBD1 (5 bases). Trimming left V 4 bases short and J 4 bases short, with 10 bases between. CDR1 is GTSNPN, CDR2 SVGIG, per germline (reference sequence). CDR3 size: 12 residues. In nucleotides, the CDR3 is TGTGCCTGGAAGGGACTTCTCTATGGCTACACCTTC. Translating gives CAWKGLLYGYTF.

V and J are TRBV11-2 and TRBJ2-7; maybe TRBD1 (6 bases). Germline V CDR1 and CDR2: SGHAT, FQNNGV. CDR3 length: 14 residues. V shed 9 bases and J shed 4 bases, with 19 bases lying between them. CDR3 region: CASRTSYRDYEQYF. CDR3 nucleotides: TGTGCCAGTCGAACCTCTTACAGGGATTACGAGCAGTACTTC.